The 21 T cell receptor beta chains below come from one sample, sequenced in a study of regulatory T cells in long-lasting Graves disease. Noted time point: newly diagnosed GD, antithyroid drugs for less than 3 months. PBMCs were the source of the RNA used for TCR sequencing. Combining iRepertoire HTBI primers with Arm-PCR of CDR3 regions, the authors built TCR beta libraries. Using its own MiXCR run on the multiplex PCR reads, TCRdb lists one record per CDR3 protein. The top ten hold around 20% of the sample, which has 380,000 or so distinct CDR3 sequences, about 16% seen once. These data are also associated with another study on T cells in Graves' hyperthyroidism and ophthalmopathy.

The input for sequencing was peripheral blood mononuclear cells (PBMCs), taken at new diagnosis, from a patient treated with antithyroid drugs. These receptors all stem from a woman aged 18-30 years with Graves disease.

The rearrangement uses TRBV4-1 and TRBJ2-5; D not resolved. Per the germline V gene, CDR1 is MGHRA and CDR2 is YSYEKL. The CDR3 is 11 amino acids. V was trimmed by 0 bases and J by 8 bases, leaving 4 bases between them. CDR3 coding DNA: TGCGCCAGCAGCCAAGAGCGAACCCAGTACTTC. This translates into CASSQERTQYF.

This clonotype was seen at least ten times. The V and J genes are TRBV5-1 and TRBJ2-7; perhaps TRBD2 as D (6 bases). Germline V gene lookup returns CDR1 SGHRS and CDR2 YFSETQ. CDR3 length: 14 amino acids. The V gene lost 2 bases and the J gene lost 3 bases, with 12 bases spanning the gap. The CDR3 is CASSFSGSNYEQYF. Written as DNA, the CDR3 is TGCGCCAGCAGCTTTAGCGGAAGTAACTACGAGCAGTACTTC.

This clonotype was picked up many times. The V gene is TRBV11-2, the J gene TRBJ2-3; possibly TRBD2 for D (5 bases). The CDR3 runs 14 residues. V lost 0 bases, J lost 11 bases, and 15 bases lay in between. Germline V gene lookup returns CDR1 SGHAT and CDR2 FQNNGV. CDR3 bases: TGTGCCAGCAGCTTAGAGGGCGGGTCTCGGGGGCAGTATTTT. This gives the protein CASSLEGGSRGQYF.

This clonotype has ten or more counts. This rearrangement joins TRBV18 to TRBJ2-7; 7 nucleotides agree with TRBD2. The junction had 9 bases not matched to a gene; V was cut back by 2 bases and J by 2 bases. The germline V gene encodes CDR1 KGHSH and CDR2 LQKENI. The CDR3 has 16 amino acids. The CDR3 DNA is TGTGCCAGCTCACCAATATCTAGCGGAGCCACCTACGAGCAGTACTTC. It encodes CASSPISSGATYEQYF.

The rearrangement links TRBV2 to TRBJ1-2; no definite D call. The CDR3 is 12 amino acids. The germline V and J ends were trimmed by 2 bases and 7 bases, with 8 bases remaining between them. Germline lookup yields CDR1 SNHLY and CDR2 FYNNEI. The CDR3 DNA is TGTGCCAGCAGTGAAAGGGCCAGTGGCTACACCTTC. This translates into CASSERASGYTF.

This clonotype was recorded at least ten times. The rearrangement uses TRBV28 and TRBJ2-7; TRBD1 matches at 9 bases. Germline V gene data show CDR1 as MDHEN and CDR2 as SYDVKM. Trimming cost V 5 bases and J 3 bases; bases outside gene matches: 8. The CDR3 loop spans 15 amino acids. The CDR3: CASSGRDRENYEQYF. The CDR3 bases are TGTGCCAGCAGTGGACGGGACAGGGAGAACTACGAGCAGTACTTC.

This clonotype came up a few times. The chain uses TRBV7-2 and TRBJ2-1; perhaps TRBD1 as D (5 bases). Trimming shortened V by 7 bases and J by 6 bases, and 19 bases separated the two germline ends. The CDR3 runs 15 residues. The germline gives CDR1 SGHTA, CDR2 FQGNSA. The chain's CDR3 is CASTYLGPLSNEQFF. Written as DNA, the CDR3 is TGTGCCAGCACCTACCTGGGGCCACTCTCCAATGAGCAGTTCTTC.

This clonotype was picked up many times. This chain connects TRBV12-3 or TRBV12-4 to TRBJ2-5; 7 bases fit TRBD1. CDR3 length: 14 amino acids. Germline trimming cut 5 bases from V and 2 bases from J; bases unmatched to any gene: 5. CDR3 bases: TGTGCCAGCAGTAAGGGGGCCTCACAAGAGACCCAGTACTTC. It yields the protein CASSKGASQETQYF.

The V and J genes are TRBV28 and TRBJ1-5, with 7 bases identical to TRBD1. J lost 1 base, V lost 6 bases, and 6 bases had no gene match. Germline V gives CDR1 MDHEN, CDR2 SYDVKM. CDR3 length: 15 amino acids. The CDR3 loop is CASRATGLSNQPQHF. CDR3 in DNA: TGTGCCAGCAGGGCGACAGGGTTGAGCAATCAGCCCCAGCATTTT.

This clonotype occurred many times. This sequence joins TRBV6-5 and TRBJ2-7; D gene unclear. The CDR3 runs to 14 residues. Germline CDR1 is MNHEY and CDR2 is SVGAGI. V lost 2 bases, J lost 0 bases, and 8 bases lay in between. Here the CDR3 reads CASSYVGSSYEQYF. DNA for the CDR3: TGTGCCAGCAGTTACGTCGGTAGCTCCTACGAGCAGTACTTC.

This clonotype was seen a handful of times. J is TRBJ1-2 and V is TRBV20-1; 10 nucleotides align to TRBD1. Germline V CDR1 and CDR2: DFQATT, SNEGSKA (reference sequence). V shed 5 bases, J shed 7 bases, and the junction held 4 bases outside the gene matches. This CDR3 contains 12 residues. CDR3 sequence (DNA): TGCAGTGCTCGACAGGGGGCAGGTGGCTACACCTTC. Its protein product is CSARQGAGGYTF.

This clonotype was seen ten or more times. The chain combines TRBV18 with TRBJ1-1; maybe TRBD1 (6 bases). Germline V lookup: CDR1 KGHSH, CDR2 LQKENI. The CDR3 is 14 residues long. V lost 6 bases and J lost 3, with 14 bases in between. The CDR3 loop reads CASSSGTRHTEAFF. The CDR3 coding sequence is TGTGCCAGCTCCAGCGGGACAAGACACACTGAAGCTTTCTTT.

This clonotype was detected only a few times. The chain carries TRBV20-1 and TRBJ2-3, with TRBD2 matching over 14 bases. This CDR3 contains 15 residues. CDR1 and CDR2 (germline): DFQATT, SNEGSKA (reference sequence). With V trimmed by 5 bases and J by 2 bases, 3 bases remained unmatched. The CDR3 DNA sequence: TGCAGTGCTGGGACTAGCGGGAGCCTCACAGATACGCAGTATTTT. Amino acid sequence: CSAGTSGSLTDTQYF.

This clonotype came up many times. Here the CDR3 reads CSATRGTERGYTQYF. As DNA, the CDR3 is TGCAGTGCAACCCGTGGGACGGAGCGGGGGTATACGCAGTATTTT. V is TRBV20-1 and J is TRBJ2-3; TRBD2 matches at 8 bases. Germline V gene lookup returns CDR1 DFQATT and CDR2 SNEGSKA (reference sequence). The CDR3 has 15 residues. With V trimmed by 6 bases and J by 7 bases, 15 bases remained unmatched.

Many counts were recorded for this clonotype. The genes are TRBV12-3 or TRBV12-4 and TRBJ1-5; TRBD1 matches at 9 bases. The junction had 17 bases not matched to a gene; V was cut back by 8 bases and J by 0 bases. This CDR3 has 19 residues. The DNA of the CDR3 is TGTGCCAGCCACGGGCCCACAGGGGGCGGGGGATATAGCAATCAGCCCCAGCATTTT. Translated: CASHGPTGGGGYSNQPQHF.

At least ten counts were recorded for this clonotype. The gene calls are TRBV5-1 and TRBJ2-7; 10 nucleotides line up with TRBD1. CDR1 and CDR2 from the germline V gene are SGHRS and YFSETQ. V lost 5 bases, J lost 4 bases, and 6 bases stayed unmatched. The CDR3 runs to 14 residues. CDR3 nucleotide sequence: TGCGCCAGCAGAACCGGGACAGGGGAATACGAGCAGTACTTC. It yields the protein CASRTGTGEYEQYF. The complete variable domain, with remaining parts taken from reference TRBV5-1 and TRBJ2-7, reads KAGVTQTPRYLIKTRGQQVTLSCSPISGHRSVSWYQQTPGQGLQFLFEYFSETQRNKGNFPGRFSGRQFSNSRSEMNVSTLELGDSALYLCASRTGTGEYEQYFGPGTRLTVT.

This clonotype was recorded a few times. V gene TRBV5-1 combines with J gene TRBJ2-7; unclear D gene. The germline V gene has CDR1 SGHRS and CDR2 YFSETQ. This CDR3 has 14 residues. The V end lost 0 bases, the J end lost 2 bases, and 9 bases lay between the germline ends. Here the CDR3 reads CASSLASGTYEQYF. The CDR3 region has the DNA TGCGCCAGCAGCTTGGCCTCCGGAACCTACGAGCAGTACTTC.

The rearrangement links TRBV5-1 to TRBJ2-2; no clear D gene. This CDR3 is 14 amino acids long. Germline V CDR1 and CDR2: SGHRS, YFSETQ. V was cut by 4 bases and J by 2 bases, with 9 bases left in between. This CDR3 reads CASSRTVNTGELFF. CDR3 coding DNA: TGCGCCAGCAGCCGGACGGTAAACACCGGGGAGCTGTTTTTT.

This clonotype has at least ten counts. This chain uses TRBV5-5 with TRBJ2-7; D is unresolved. The germline V gene has CDR1 SGHKS and CDR2 YYEKEE (reference sequence). V was cut by 3 bases and J by 6 bases, with 7 bases left in between. The CDR3 spans 11 residues. The CDR3 protein is CASSSNTEQYF. CDR3 nucleotides: TGTGCCAGCAGCTCCAACACCGAGCAGTACTTC. Filled out from reference TRBV5-5 and TRBJ2-7, the complete variable domain reads DAGVTQSPTHLIKTRGQQVTLRCSPISGHKSVSWYQQVLGQGPQFIFQYYEKEERGRGNFPDRFSARQFPNYSSELNVNALLLGDSALYLCASSSNTEQYFGPGTRLTVT.

This clonotype was counted ten times or more. The chain uses TRBV5-1 and TRBJ2-1, with 14 bases fitting TRBD2. V gave up 4 bases and J gave up 2 bases; unmatched junction bases: 14. Germline V lookup: CDR1 SGHRS, CDR2 YFSETQ. The CDR3 totals 20 residues. For the CDR3, the DNA is TGCGCCAGCAGCGGACCGGGACTAGCGGGAGTGGGGGCCCCCTACAATGAGCAGTTCTTC. This gives the protein CASSGPGLAGVGAPYNEQFF.

This clonotype has a count of ten or more. The chain uses TRBV28 and TRBJ1-1; D remains unclear. V shed 3 bases and J shed 7 bases, with 9 bases lying between them. Germline values: CDR1 MDHEN, CDR2 SYDVKM. This CDR3 comprises 12 residues. The CDR3 protein is CASSFRADEAFF. The CDR3 nucleotides read TGTGCCAGCAGTTTCCGAGCGGATGAAGCTTTCTTT.